This TCR beta chain derives from a study of identical twins. The study's findings and limits: The authors drew conclusions from cross-sectional statistical analysis rather than following the same donors. Researchers caution that invariant MAIT and iNKT cells could partly confound zero-insertion analyses. The study found excess low generation probability among twin-shared out-of-frame alpha sequences. Models predicted too little out-of-frame TCR alpha sharing in monozygotic twins.

TCRdb re-called the 5' RACE reads with MiXCR, one entry per CDR3 protein. This sample carries about 890,000 distinct CDR3 sequences, 9% to 15% of them seen once, and the ten largest clones take around 1.5%. CDR1 and CDR2 (germline): MDHEN, SYDVKM. This CDR3 contains 13 residues. V shed 6 bases and J 4 bases; nucleotides not matched to a gene: 4. This clonotype was observed a handful of times. Its antigen remains unidentified. These data also formed part of another study, on yellow fever vaccine responses in identical twins.

The sequence was collected from a woman between 18 and 29 years old in good health. What was sequenced was PBMCs. The chain combines TRBV28 with TRBJ2-7, with 9 bases lining up with TRBD1. CDR3 amino acids: CASRPGTGYEQYV. In nucleotides, the CDR3 is TGTGCCAGCAGGCCCGGGACAGGGTACGAGCAGTACGTC.